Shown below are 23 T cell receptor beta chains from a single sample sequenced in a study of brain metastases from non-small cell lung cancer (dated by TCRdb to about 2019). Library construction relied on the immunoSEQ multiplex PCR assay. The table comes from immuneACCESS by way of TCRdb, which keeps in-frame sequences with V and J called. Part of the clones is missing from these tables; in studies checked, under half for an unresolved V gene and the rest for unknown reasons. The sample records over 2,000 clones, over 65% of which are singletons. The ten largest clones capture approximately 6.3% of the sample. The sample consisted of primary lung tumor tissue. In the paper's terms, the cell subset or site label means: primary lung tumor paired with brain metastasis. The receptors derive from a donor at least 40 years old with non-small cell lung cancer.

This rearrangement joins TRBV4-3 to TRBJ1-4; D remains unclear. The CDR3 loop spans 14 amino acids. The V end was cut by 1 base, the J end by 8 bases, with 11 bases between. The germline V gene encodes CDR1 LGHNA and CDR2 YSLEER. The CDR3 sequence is CASSQGNPGEKLFF. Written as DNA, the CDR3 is TGCGCCAGCAGCCAAGGCAACCCGGGCGAAAAACTGTTTTTT.

The CDR3 reads CASSSHSGDRTLHF. The CDR3, as DNA: TGTGCCAGCAGTTCCCATTCCGGGGACCGCACCCTCCACTTT. The V call is TRBV6-5, the J call TRBJ1-6; a weak D match, TRBD1 (5 bases). The V end lost 4 bases, the J end lost 14 bases, and 18 bases lay between the germline ends. Germline V lookup: CDR1 MNHEY, CDR2 SVGAGI. This CDR3 comprises 14 residues.

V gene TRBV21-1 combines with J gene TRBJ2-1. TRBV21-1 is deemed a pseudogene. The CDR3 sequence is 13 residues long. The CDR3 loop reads CASSSVRGNEQFF. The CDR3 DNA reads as TGTGCCAGCAGCAGTGTGAGGGGCAATGAGCAGTTCTTC.

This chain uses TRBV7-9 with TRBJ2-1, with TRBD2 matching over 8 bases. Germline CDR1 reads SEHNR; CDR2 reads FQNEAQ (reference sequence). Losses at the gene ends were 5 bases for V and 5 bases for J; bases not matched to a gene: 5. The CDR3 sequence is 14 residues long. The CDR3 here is CASSRGREDNEQFF. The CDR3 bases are TGTGCCAGCAGCCGGGGGCGGGAGGACAATGAGCAGTTCTTC.

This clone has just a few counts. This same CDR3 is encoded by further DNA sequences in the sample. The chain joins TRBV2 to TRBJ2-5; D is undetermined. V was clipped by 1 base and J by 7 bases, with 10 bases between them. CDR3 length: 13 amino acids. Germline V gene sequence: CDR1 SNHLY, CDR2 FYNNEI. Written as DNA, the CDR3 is TGTGCCAGCAGTGAAGTGCAGTCGGGGACCCAGTACTTC. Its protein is CASSEVQSGTQYF.

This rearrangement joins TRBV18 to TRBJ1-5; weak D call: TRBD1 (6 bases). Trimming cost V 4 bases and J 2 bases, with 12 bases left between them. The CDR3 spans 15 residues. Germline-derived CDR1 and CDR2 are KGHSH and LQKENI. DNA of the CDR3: TGTGCCAGCTCACACAGGGTGGAAGGCAATCAGCCCCAGCATTTT. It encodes CASSHRVEGNQPQHF.

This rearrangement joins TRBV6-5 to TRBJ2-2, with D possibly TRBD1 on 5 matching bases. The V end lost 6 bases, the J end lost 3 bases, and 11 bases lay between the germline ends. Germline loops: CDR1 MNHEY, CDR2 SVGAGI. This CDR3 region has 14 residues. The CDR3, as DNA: TGTGCCAGCAGCCAGGGAACGGACACCGGGGAGCTGTTTTTT. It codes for CASSQGTDTGELFF.

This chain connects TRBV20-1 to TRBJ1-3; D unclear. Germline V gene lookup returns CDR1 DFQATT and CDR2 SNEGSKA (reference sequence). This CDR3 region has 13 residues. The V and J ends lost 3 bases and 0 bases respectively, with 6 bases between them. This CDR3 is CSASRASGNTIYF. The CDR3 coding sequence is TGCAGTGCTAGTAGGGCCTCTGGAAACACCATATATTTT.

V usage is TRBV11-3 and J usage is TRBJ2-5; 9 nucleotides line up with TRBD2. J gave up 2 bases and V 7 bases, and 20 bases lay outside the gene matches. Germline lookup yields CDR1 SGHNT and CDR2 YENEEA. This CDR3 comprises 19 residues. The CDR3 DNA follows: TGTGCCAGCATTGAGCGTGGACTAGCGCCGGGAGAGGGTCAAGAGACCCAGTACTTC. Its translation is CASIERGLAPGEGQETQYF. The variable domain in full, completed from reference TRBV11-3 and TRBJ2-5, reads EAGVVQSPRYKIIEKKQPVAFWCNPISGHNTLYWYLQNLGQGPELLIRYENEEAVDDSQLPKDRFSAERLKGVDSTLKIQPAELGDSAVYLCASIERGLAPGEGQETQYFGPGTRLLVL.

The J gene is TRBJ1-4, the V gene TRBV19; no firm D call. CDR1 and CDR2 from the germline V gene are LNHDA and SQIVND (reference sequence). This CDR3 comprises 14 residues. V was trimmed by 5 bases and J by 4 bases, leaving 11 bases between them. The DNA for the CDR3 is TGTGCCAGTAGTCCCACGCATGGTAATGAAAAACTGTTTTTT. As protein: CASSPTHGNEKLFF.

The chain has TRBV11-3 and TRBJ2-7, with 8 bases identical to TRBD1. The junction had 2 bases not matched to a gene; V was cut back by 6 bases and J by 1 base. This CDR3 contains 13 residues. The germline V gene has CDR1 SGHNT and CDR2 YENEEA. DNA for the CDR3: TGTGCCAGCAGTCGACAGGGGTCCTACGAGCAGTACTTC. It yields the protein CASSRQGSYEQYF.

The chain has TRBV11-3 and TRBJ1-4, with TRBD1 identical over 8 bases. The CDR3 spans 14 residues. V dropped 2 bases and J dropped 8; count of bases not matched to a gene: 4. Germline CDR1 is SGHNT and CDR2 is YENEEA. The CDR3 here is CASSLQGAREKLFF. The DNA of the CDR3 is TGTGCCAGCAGCTTACAGGGGGCGCGGGAAAAACTGTTTTTT.

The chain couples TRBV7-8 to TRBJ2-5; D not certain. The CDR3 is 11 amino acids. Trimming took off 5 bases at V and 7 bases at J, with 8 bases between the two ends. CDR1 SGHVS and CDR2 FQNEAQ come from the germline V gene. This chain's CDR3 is CASSPSGTQYF. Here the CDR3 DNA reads TGTGCCAGCAGCCCTTCAGGGACCCAGTACTTC.

The CDR3 coding sequence is TGTGCCAGCAGCTCCGGAACAGGGGGTCAAGAGGAGCAGTACGTC. It translates to CASSSGTGGQEEQYV. V and J are TRBV28 and TRBJ2-7; TRBD1 matches at 8 bases. Trimming removed 6 bases from V and 7 bases from J; junction bases left unmatched: 14. The CDR3 runs 15 residues. The V gene's germline CDR1 is MDHEN and CDR2 SYDVKM.

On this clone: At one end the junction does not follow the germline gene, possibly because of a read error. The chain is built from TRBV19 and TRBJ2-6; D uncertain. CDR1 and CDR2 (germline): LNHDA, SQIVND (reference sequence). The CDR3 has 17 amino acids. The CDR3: CASSIGIDYSEANVLTF. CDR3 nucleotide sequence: TGTGCCAGTAGTATCGGAATTGATTACTCTGAGGCCAACGTCCTGACTTTC.

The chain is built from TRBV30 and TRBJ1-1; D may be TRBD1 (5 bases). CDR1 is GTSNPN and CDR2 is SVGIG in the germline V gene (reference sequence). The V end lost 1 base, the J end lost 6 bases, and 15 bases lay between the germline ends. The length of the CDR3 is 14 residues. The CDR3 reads CAWSEAGRGAEAFF. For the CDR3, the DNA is TGTGCCTGGAGTGAGGCCGGGCGAGGGGCTGAAGCTTTCTTT. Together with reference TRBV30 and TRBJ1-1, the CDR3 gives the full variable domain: SQTIHQWPATLVQPVGSPLSLECTVEGTSNPNLYWYRQAAGRGLQLLFYSVGIGQISSEVPQNLSASRPQDRQFILSSKKLLLSDSGFYLCAWSEAGRGAEAFFGQGTRLTVV.

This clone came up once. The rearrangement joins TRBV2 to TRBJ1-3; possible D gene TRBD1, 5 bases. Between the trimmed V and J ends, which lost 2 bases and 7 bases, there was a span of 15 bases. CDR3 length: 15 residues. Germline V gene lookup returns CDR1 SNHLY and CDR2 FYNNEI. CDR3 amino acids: CASSERVPGWNTIYF. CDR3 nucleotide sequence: TGTGCCAGCAGTGAAAGGGTCCCAGGGTGGAACACCATATATTTT.

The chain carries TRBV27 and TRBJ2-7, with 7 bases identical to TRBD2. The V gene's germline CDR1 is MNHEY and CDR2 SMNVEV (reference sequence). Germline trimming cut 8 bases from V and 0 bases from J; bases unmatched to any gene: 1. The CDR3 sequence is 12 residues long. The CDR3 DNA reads TGTGCCAGCGGCGGGAGCTCCTACGAGCAGTACTTC. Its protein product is CASGGSSYEQYF.

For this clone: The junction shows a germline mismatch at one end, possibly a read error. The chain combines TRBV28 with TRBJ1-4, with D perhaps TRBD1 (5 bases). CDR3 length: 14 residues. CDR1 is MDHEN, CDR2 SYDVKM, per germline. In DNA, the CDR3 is TGTACCAGCAGTCTTACAAGGGGCGCGGGAAAACTGTTTTTT. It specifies CTSSLTRGAGKLFF.

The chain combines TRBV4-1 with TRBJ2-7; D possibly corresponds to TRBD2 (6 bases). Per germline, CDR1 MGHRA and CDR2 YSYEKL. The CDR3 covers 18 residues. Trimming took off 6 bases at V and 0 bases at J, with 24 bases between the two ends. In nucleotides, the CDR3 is TGCGCCAGCAGTGACATCGGATTAGCGGATTATAGCTCCTACGAGCAGTACTTC. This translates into CASSDIGLADYSSYEQYF.

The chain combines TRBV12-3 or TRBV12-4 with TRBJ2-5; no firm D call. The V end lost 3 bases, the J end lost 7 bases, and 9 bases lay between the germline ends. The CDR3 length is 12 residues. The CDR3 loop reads CASSFKVRTQYF. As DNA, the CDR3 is TGTGCCAGCAGTTTTAAAGTACGGACCCAGTACTTC.

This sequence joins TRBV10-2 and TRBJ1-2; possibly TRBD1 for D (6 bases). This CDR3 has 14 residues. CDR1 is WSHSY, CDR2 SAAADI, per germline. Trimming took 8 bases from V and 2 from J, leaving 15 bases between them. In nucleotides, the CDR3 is TGCGCCAGCTCCAAGAGGACAGTGAACTATGGCTACACCTTC. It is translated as CASSKRTVNYGYTF.

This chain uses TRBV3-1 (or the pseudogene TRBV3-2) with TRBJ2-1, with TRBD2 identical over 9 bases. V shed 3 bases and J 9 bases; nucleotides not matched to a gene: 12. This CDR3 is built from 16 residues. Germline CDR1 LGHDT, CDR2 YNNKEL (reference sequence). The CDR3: CASSHGGVAGEVEQFF. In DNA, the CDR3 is TGTGCCAGCAGCCATGGGGGAGTAGCGGGAGAGGTTGAGCAGTTCTTC.